This T cell receptor beta chain was recovered during a study of Graves' ophthalmopathy and Graves' hyperthyroidism. The ends were cut back, 4 bases at V and 5 bases at J, with 8 bases in the middle. Germline lookup yields CDR1 MDHEN and CDR2 SYDVKM. CDR3 length: 12 amino acids. Study outcomes and limitations: Blood shared most expanded thyroid clonotypes above 0.001 frequency. Ophthalmopathy progression prediction by the model yielded a sensitivity of 55% to 71% and a specificity of under 85%.

A word on this clonotype: Its antigen is unidentified.

Scientists amplified the TCR beta CDR3 regions from RNA transcripts. Second-round multiplex PCR came after first-round RT-PCR with HTBI primers. TCRdb re-analysed the multiplex PCR reads in MiXCR, keeping a single row per CDR3 protein. Of over a million distinct CDR3 sequences listed, 35% to 45% were seen once; the top ten hold 11%. The receptor was isolated from an adult man with Graves' hyperthyroidism. The sequencing sample was made of peripheral blood or thyroid tissue (not recorded which). The chain joins TRBV28 to TRBJ2-5; D call uncertain. The CDR3 DNA reads TGTGCCAGCAGTTCCCATCAGGAGACCCAGTACTTC. Translating it yields CASSSHQETQYF.